Listed below are T cell receptor beta chains from one sample, sequenced in a study of T cells after yellow fever vaccination. TCRdb re-analysed the 5' RACE reads in MiXCR, keeping a single row per CDR3 protein. Here the sample spans 250,000 or so distinct CDR3 sequences, approximately 3.6% being singletons. Specimen: PBMCs, collected 15 days after the yellow fever booster vaccination. The source of these receptors is a man between 18 and 35 years old who received the YFV17D yellow fever vaccine. The CDR3 runs from the conserved cysteine through the conserved F or W. Each record gives: clone size, V gene, D gene, J gene, CDR3 DNA, CDR3 protein. D genes are given only for firm matches. Sizes are listed as once, few, many or a size class.

many,TRBV30,-,TRBJ1-6,TGTGCCTGGAGTATCTGGGGCTCAAATTCACCCCTCCACTTT,CAWSIWGSNSPLHF
many,TRBV3-1,-,TRBJ2-6,TGTGCCAGCAAGGGGGAGCCTGGGGCCAACGTCCTGACTTTC,CASKGEPGANVLTF
many,TRBV7-3,-,TRBJ2-3,TGTGCCAGCAGCTTATTAAGCCGCACAGATACGCAGTATTTT,CASSLLSRTDTQYF
many,TRBV24-1,TRBD1,TRBJ2-1,TGTGCCACCAGTGATTCGTCAGGGACAGGGGCCCACAATGAGCAGTTCTTC,CATSDSSGTGAHNEQFF
many,TRBV12-3/TRBV12-4,-,TRBJ1-1,TGTGCCAGCAGTTTGGGTCCTACCAGGGACACTGAAGCTTTCTTT,CASSLGPTRDTEAFF
few,TRBV20-1,TRBD1,TRBJ2-1,TGCAGTGCTAGAGATGCACAGGGGGCCGGTGAGCAGTTCTTC,CSARDAQGAGEQFF
many,TRBV20-1,TRBD2,TRBJ2-5,TGCAGTGCTGAGCGGGGGGGCCGGGAGACCCAGTACTTC,CSAERGGRETQYF
few,TRBV7-2,-,TRBJ1-5,TGTGCCAGCAGCTTAGGGGCAGGGTACAATCAGCCCCAGCATTTT,CASSLGAGYNQPQHF
many,TRBV7-2,-,TRBJ2-3,TGTGCCAGCAGCTTAGAAGGGCTTGAGGGGGATACGCAGTATTTT,CASSLEGLEGDTQYF
many,TRBV4-1,-,TRBJ2-7,TGCGCCAGCAGCGACCTAAGAGGGGGGAGCTCCTACGAGCAGTACTTC,CASSDLRGGSSYEQYF
few,TRBV5-1,-,TRBJ2-6,TGCGCCAGCAGCCCAAATGGAGGCAGGGTGTTACTTAACTCTGGGGCCAACGTCCTGACTTTC,CASSPNGGRVLLNSGANVLTF
many,TRBV7-2,TRBD2,TRBJ2-1,TGTGCCAGCAGCTTAGATCGAGCGGGGGCGGTTCGGGAGCAGTTCTTC,CASSLDRAGAVREQFF
few,TRBV11-2,-,TRBJ1-5,TGTGCCAGCAGCCCAACCGGGCAGGTTGGGACCCAGCATTTT,CASSPTGQVGTQHF
many,TRBV7-8,-,TRBJ1-1,TGTGCCAGCAGCTTAGCGACGGGGGAGGCTGAAGCTTTCTTT,CASSLATGEAEAFF
few,TRBV12-3/TRBV12-4,-,TRBJ1-2,TGTGCCAGCAGTTTAACCGGTCACTATGGCTACACCTTC,CASSLTGHYGYTF
many,TRBV7-7,-,TRBJ2-5,TGTGCTAGCAGCTTAGGCCTGGCCGTCGAGACCCAGTACTTC,CASSLGLAVETQYF
many,TRBV18,-,TRBJ1-2,TGTGCCAGCTCACCATCTGTGTATGGGGAGTTGGGCTACACCTTC,CASSPSVYGELGYTF